The 8 T cell receptor beta chains reported below all come from one sample, sequenced in a study of T cells in Graves' hyperthyroidism and ophthalmopathy. The CDR3 regions of TCR beta were amplified from RNA transcripts. A set of HTBI primers served as the primers for a first-round RT-PCR of the TCR CDR3. MiXCR was run by TCRdb on the multiplex PCR reads, yielding one entry per CDR3 protein. The sample holds more than 550,000 distinct CDR3 sequences, over 40% seen once. Sequenced material: peripheral blood or thyroid tissue (not recorded which). All receptors derive from an adult man with Graves' disease, either hyperthyroidism or ophthalmopathy (not recorded which).

This clonotype was seen at least ten times. V usage is TRBV6-5 and J usage is TRBJ1-5; D gene uncertain. In germline, CDR1 is MNHEY, CDR2 SVGAGI. The CDR3 runs 15 residues. V was clipped by 2 bases and J by 2 bases, with 10 bases between them. CDR3 in DNA: TGTGCCAGCAGTTACGTAGGTTATGGCAATCAGCCCCAGCATTTT. Protein product: CASSYVGYGNQPQHF.

This clonotype was recorded many times. V is TRBV13 and J is TRBJ1-2; D is unclear. The CDR3 consists of 12 residues. V was cut by 5 bases and J by 7 bases, with 11 bases left in between. Germline V gene data show CDR1 as PRHDT and CDR2 as FYEKMQ (reference sequence). In nucleotides, the CDR3 is TGTGCCAGCAGCCCGTCTCGGCGTGGCTACACCTTC. Protein: CASSPSRRGYTF.

This clonotype was observed many times. V gene TRBV29-1 combines with J gene TRBJ1-1; D uncertain. Trimming removed 4 bases at V and 0 bases at J, with 12 bases between. Germline V CDR1 and CDR2: SQVTM, ANQGSEA. The CDR3 loop spans 14 amino acids. The CDR3 is CSVVPAEMNTEAFF. The CDR3 DNA reads TGCAGCGTTGTCCCCGCGGAGATGAACACTGAAGCTTTCTTT.

The J gene is TRBJ1-3, the V gene TRBV20-1; unclear D gene. From germline, CDR1 is DFQATT and CDR2 SNEGSKA (reference sequence). V gave up 5 bases and J gave up 0 bases, with 8 bases separating them. CDR3 length: 13 residues. CDR3 amino acids: CSACIISGNTIYF. The CDR3 bases are TGCAGTGCTTGTATCATCTCTGGAAACACCATATATTTT.

V is TRBV12-3 or TRBV12-4 and J is TRBJ2-7; D gene ambiguous. The CDR3 covers 14 residues. V lost 8 bases and J lost 0, with 14 bases in between. CDR3 region: CASVRGVASYEQYF. The CDR3, as DNA: TGTGCCAGCGTTAGAGGAGTCGCCTCCTACGAGCAGTACTTC.

This clonotype was recorded many times. The chain uses TRBV29-1 and TRBJ1-2, with a possible D match to TRBD1 (6 bases). The CDR3 contains 14 residues. Trimming removed 4 bases at V and 2 bases at J, with 14 bases between. Looked up from germline, CDR1 is SQVTM and CDR2 is ANQGSEA. CDR3 loop: CSVALDSRNYGYTF. The CDR3 region has the DNA TGCAGCGTTGCCCTGGACAGCCGGAACTATGGCTACACCTTC.

This chain connects TRBV10-3 to TRBJ2-7; the D call may be TRBD1 or TRBD2 (5 bases each). V lost 10 bases and J lost 5, with 18 bases in between. CDR1 and CDR2 (germline): ENHRY, SYGVKD. This CDR3 has 13 amino acids. The CDR3 protein is CASMKWGNDEQYF. The CDR3 DNA follows: TGTGCCAGCATGAAGTGGGGGAACGACGAGCAGTACTTC.

This chain uses TRBV29-1 with TRBJ2-3; 7 positions match TRBD2. The CDR3 is made up of 15 amino acids. CDR1 SQVTM and CDR2 ANQGSEA come from the germline V gene. J gave up 1 base and V 6 bases, and 10 bases lay outside the gene matches. The CDR3 bases are TGCAGCGTAGCAACTGGGGGGGTTGGCACAGATACGCAGTATTTT. Protein sequence: CSVATGGVGTDTQYF.